The 18 T cell receptor beta chains presented below share a single source sample, sequenced in a study of blood T cell repertoires in COVID-19. The table came from immunoSEQ multiplex PCR; TCRdb's copy has only in-frame clones and leaves some out. The repertoire holds about 200,000 clones, with approximately 84% as singletons. The material sequenced was peripheral blood. These receptors were obtained from a woman of 80 years or more with acute or convalescent COVID-19.

The rearrangement links TRBV7-9 to TRBJ2-1; 16 bases agree with TRBD2. Germline lookup yields CDR1 SEHNR and CDR2 FQNEAQ (reference sequence). The CDR3 spans 15 residues. V was clipped by 5 bases and J by 15 bases; unmatched bases: 10. The CDR3 sequence is CASSVGTSGRAVPFF. In nucleotides, the CDR3 is TGTGCCAGCAGCGTCGGGACTAGCGGGAGGGCCGTCCCGTTCTTC. Filled out from reference TRBV7-9 and TRBJ2-1, the complete variable domain reads DTGVSQNPRHKITKRGQNVTFRCDPISEHNRLYWYRQTLGQGPEFLTYFQNEAQLEKSRLLSDRFSAERPKGSFSTLEIQRTEQGDSAMYLCASSVGTSGRAVPFFGPGTRLTVL.

This clone turned up a few times. The chain uses TRBV28 and TRBJ1-2; TRBD1 matches at 7 bases. Germline CDR1 is MDHEN and CDR2 is SYDVKM. V trimming: 6 bases; J trimming: 4 bases; junction bases outside the gene matches: 11. The CDR3 sequence is 15 residues long. CDR3 region: CASRPRDSYVYGYTF. The CDR3 nucleotides read TGTGCCAGCAGACCCCGGGACAGCTATGTCTATGGCTACACCTTC.

This chain connects TRBV18 to TRBJ1-1; 7 bases are shared with TRBD1. Germline CDR1 is KGHSH and CDR2 is LQKENI. This CDR3 has 12 residues. With 5 bases clipped from V and 5 bases from J, the junction kept 2 bases outside the gene matches. The CDR3 coding sequence is TGTGCCAGCTCAGGACAGGTAACTGAAGCTTTCTTT. Protein sequence: CASSGQVTEAFF.

J is TRBJ1-3 and V is TRBV3-1 (or the pseudogene TRBV3-2); weak D call: TRBD1 (6 bases). This CDR3 region has 14 residues. In germline, CDR1 is LGHDT, CDR2 YNNKEL (reference sequence). Trimming left V 3 bases short and J 7 bases short, with 13 bases between. The chain's CDR3 is CASSHASGVNTIYF. For the CDR3, the DNA is TGTGCCAGCAGCCATGCCTCAGGGGTTAACACCATATATTTT.

As to this clone: Other nucleotide sequences from this sample produce the same CDR3. CDR3 sequence reads: CASSQEGGAGGYTF. CDR3 sequence (DNA): TGCGCCAGCAGCCAAGAAGGTGGCGCCGGGGGCTACACCTTC. The rearrangement links TRBV4-3 to TRBJ1-2; D is ambiguous. Germline CDR1 is LGHNA and CDR2 is YSLEER. Trimming took 0 bases from V and 8 from J, leaving 13 bases between them. This CDR3 contains 14 residues.

The CDR3 sequence: CASSLGQGSAYEQYF. The CDR3 nucleotides read TGTGCCAGCAGCTTGGGACAGGGGTCTGCCTACGAGCAGTACTTC. The chain links TRBV11-3 to TRBJ2-7; 10 bases are shared with TRBD1. Germline V lookup: CDR1 SGHNT, CDR2 YENEEA. Trimming removed 3 bases from V and 2 bases from J; junction bases left unmatched: 4. The CDR3 contains 15 residues.

The chain recombines TRBV19 with TRBJ2-3; 7 bases fit TRBD1. The J segment lost 4 bases and the V segment lost 4 bases, leaving 2 bases of the junction unmatched. Germline assignment: CDR1 LNHDA and CDR2 SQIVND (reference sequence). The CDR3 has 13 residues. The CDR3 loop reads CASSTQGADTQYF. CDR3 DNA: TGTGCCAGTAGTACGCAGGGGGCAGATACGCAGTATTTT.

J is TRBJ2-7 and V is TRBV5-1; 10 bases map to TRBD2. Trimming at V came to 7 bases and at J to 3 bases, leaving 10 bases not matched to a gene. This CDR3 spans 15 amino acids. Per the germline V gene, CDR1 is SGHRS and CDR2 is YFSETQ. Written as DNA, the CDR3 is TGCGCCAGCCGCGTTGGAGCGGGAGGGGTCTACGAGCAGTACTTC. This encodes CASRVGAGGVYEQYF.

J is TRBJ2-6 and V is TRBV3-1 (or the pseudogene TRBV3-2); D not certain. Deletions cut 4 bases from V and 2 bases from J, with 9 bases between. Per the germline V gene, CDR1 is LGHDT and CDR2 is YNNKEL (reference sequence). The CDR3 length is 15 residues. The chain's CDR3 is CASSLRVPGANVLTF. CDR3 in DNA: TGTGCCAGCAGCCTAAGAGTACCTGGGGCCAACGTCCTGACTTTC.

The chain combines TRBV7-2 with TRBJ1-6; perhaps TRBD1 as D (5 bases). Germline V gene lookup returns CDR1 SGHTA and CDR2 FQGNSA. V gave up 5 bases and J gave up 7 bases, with 12 bases separating them. The CDR3 spans 14 residues. The CDR3 loop reads CASSLGGGNSPLHF. The CDR3 DNA sequence: TGTGCCAGCAGCCTCGGGGGTGGAAATTCACCCCTCCACTTT.

DNA of the CDR3: TGTGCCATTCACACCTCGGGGACAGGTAGCGAGCAGTACTTC. Translated: CAIHTSGTGSEQYF. V is TRBV2 and J is TRBJ2-7, with 8 bases identical to TRBD1. Germline CDR1 and CDR2: SNHLY and FYNNEI. Trimming at V came to 10 bases and at J to 6 bases, leaving 14 bases not matched to a gene. The CDR3 consists of 14 residues.

This sequence joins TRBV2 and TRBJ1-2, with D perhaps TRBD1 (6 bases). The CDR3 runs to 15 residues. Trimming took off 5 bases at V and 0 bases at J, with 13 bases between the two ends. The germline V gene encodes CDR1 SNHLY and CDR2 FYNNEI. CDR3 amino acids: CASSLMGQPNYGYTF. The CDR3, as DNA: TGTGCCAGCAGTCTTATGGGACAACCTAACTATGGCTACACCTTC. Full variable domain (outside the CDR3, taken from reference TRBV2 and TRBJ1-2): EPEVTQTPSHQVTQMGQEVILRCVPISNHLYFYWYRQILGQKVEFLVSFYNNEISEKSEIFDDQFSVERPDGSNFTLKIRSTKLEDSAMYFCASSLMGQPNYGYTFGSGTRLTVV.

The CDR3, as DNA: TGCGCCAGCAGCGAAGGACAGGGGTCTGTTGTGGAGACCCAGTACTTC. As protein: CASSEGQGSVVETQYF. The chain employs TRBV5-1 and TRBJ2-5; 9 positions match TRBD1. CDR1 is SGHRS, CDR2 YFSETQ, per germline. V lost 4 bases to trimming and J lost 5 bases; unmatched junction nucleotides: 12. The CDR3 covers 16 residues.

This clone has more than one count but fewer than ten. This chain links TRBV3-1 (or the pseudogene TRBV3-2) with TRBJ1-5, with TRBD1 matching over 7 bases. The junction had 15 bases not matched to a gene; V was cut back by 1 base and J by 0 bases. The length of the CDR3 is 20 residues. From germline, CDR1 is LGHDT and CDR2 YNNKEL (reference sequence). The CDR3 is CASSQGTGEVRNYSNQPQHF. The CDR3 DNA is TGTGCCAGCAGCCAAGGTACAGGGGAAGTTCGCAACTATAGCAATCAGCCCCAGCATTTT.

V usage is TRBV30 and J usage is TRBJ1-6, with no clear D. There are 12 residues in the CDR3. The germline CDR1 and CDR2 sequences are GTSNPN and SVGIG (reference sequence). The ends were cut back, 4 bases at V and 10 bases at J, with 11 bases in the middle. CDR3 region: CAWKEEWSPLHF. In DNA, the CDR3 is TGTGCCTGGAAGGAGGAATGGTCACCCCTCCACTTT.

The chain has TRBV28 and TRBJ2-5, with 11 bases that match TRBD1. CDR1 is MDHEN, CDR2 SYDVKM, per germline. The CDR3 has 14 amino acids. Losses at the gene ends were 8 bases for V and 2 bases for J; bases not matched to a gene: 4. Written as DNA, the CDR3 is TGTGCCAGCGGGGGACAGGGGGGGCAAGAGACCCAGTACTTC. It encodes CASGGQGGQETQYF. The variable domain in full, completed from reference TRBV28 and TRBJ2-5, reads DVKVTQSSRYLVKRTGEKVFLECVQDMDHENMFWYRQDPGLGLRLIYFSYDVKMKEKGDIPEGYSVSREKKERFSLILESASTNQTSMYLCASGGQGGQETQYFGPGTRLLVL.

This chain joins TRBV2 and TRBJ2-3; D unresolved. Germline V lookup: CDR1 SNHLY, CDR2 FYNNEI. V gave up 2 bases and J gave up 2 bases, with 8 bases separating them. CDR3 length: 14 amino acids. The CDR3: CASSETYFTDTQYF. The CDR3 DNA is TGTGCCAGCAGTGAAACCTATTTCACAGATACGCAGTATTTT.

V and J are TRBV27 and TRBJ1-2; 10 positions agree with TRBD1. Germline CDR1 MNHEY, CDR2 SMNVEV (reference sequence). V shed 0 bases, J shed 8 bases, and the junction held 6 bases outside the gene matches. The CDR3 spans 15 residues. CDR3 in DNA: TGTGCCAGCAGTTTATCTCGACAGGGGGCGGGGGGCTACACCTTC. Translation gives CASSLSRQGAGGYTF.